Sequencing of this T cell receptor (beta chain) was carried out in a study of T cell repertoires in cytomegalovirus infection. Across the study: Both CMV infection and a matching HLA type were indicated by public TCR beta signatures.

This clonotype was seen a few times. Its antigen is not identified. Germline loops: CDR1 SGHVS, CDR2 FQNEAQ. V lost 1 base and J lost 7, with 20 bases in between. CDR3 length: 17 amino acids. One entry per CDR3 protein results from TCRdb running MiXCR on the reads. The sample gives about 400,000 distinct CDR3 sequences, about 32% of which show up once; about 14% is in the top ten. The rearrangement links TRBV7-8 to TRBJ2-1; D may be TRBD2 (6 bases). This clonotype was sampled from a human donor in good health (CMV status not recorded). Some clones in this sample may be carry-over from other donors' samples. The specimen comprised cultured PBMCs, sampled from culture after CMV antigen stimulation. CDR3 coding DNA: TGTGCCAGCAGCTTAGTGGGGGTGCGGGAAGCATTAAATGAGCAGTTCTTC. It codes for CASSLVGVREALNEQFF.